This T cell receptor (beta chain) was recovered during a study of blood T cell repertoires in COVID-19. Study details: Samples of COVID-19 (acute and convalescent) were obtained from the United States, Italy and Spain. T cells, B-cell-depleted T cells, or PBMCs supplied cDNA or gDNA.

V was trimmed by 6 bases and J by 7 bases, leaving 18 bases between them. Germline values: CDR1 GTSNPN, CDR2 SVGIG (reference sequence). The CDR3 is 14 residues long. Per the authors' pipeline: Counts of nucleated cells, estimated from reference gene primer amplification, were obtained. Measured with immunoSEQ multiplex PCR; TCRdb has only the in-frame clones, and not every one. Clonal size and the V and J genes are those of that table, whereas D and trimming came from the DNA. The sample shows roughly 36,000 clones, more than 80% of them seen only once. Sequencing was performed on peripheral blood. The chain couples TRBV30 to TRBJ2-2; possible D gene TRBD1, 6 bases. This TCR was recovered from a man aged 60-69 years with acute or convalescent COVID-19. In DNA form, the CDR3 reads TGTGCCTGTGACAGGTCTGGGGTGGGCGGGGAGCTGTTTTTT. It specifies CACDRSGVGGELFF.